One sample yielded the 16 T cell receptor beta chains listed below, sequenced in a study of early T cells in non-severe SARS-CoV-2 infection. Each CDR3 protein gets one entry after TCRdb re-called the 5' RACE reads with MiXCR. Among some 66,000 distinct CDR3 sequences listed, under 15% were seen once. Specimen: whole blood. The receptor set was obtained from an adult who was a healthcare worker with PCR-confirmed SARS-CoV-2 infection or an uninfected control (not recorded which).

This clonotype was counted only a few times. The chain uses TRBV5-5 and TRBJ1-3; 8 positions agree with TRBD1. The V segment lost 5 bases and the J segment 3 bases; nucleotides outside the gene matches: 4. The CDR3 spans 14 residues. CDR1 and CDR2 from the germline V gene are SGHKS and YYEKEE (reference sequence). CDR3: CASRRGQGGNTIYF. The CDR3 nucleotides read TGTGCCAGCAGACGTGGACAGGGTGGAAACACCATATATTTT.

This clonotype was counted at least ten times. The rearrangement joins TRBV10-3 to TRBJ2-2; a weak D match, TRBD1 (6 bases). V dropped 10 bases and J dropped 2 bases, with 11 bases sitting between them. The CDR3 totals 13 residues. The germline V gene has CDR1 ENHRY and CDR2 SYGVKD. The CDR3 region is CATEGGNTGELFF. The CDR3 DNA follows: TGTGCCACGGAAGGGGGAAACACCGGGGAGCTGTTTTTT.

This clonotype was counted ten times or more. The V call is TRBV5-1, the J call TRBJ2-7, with D possibly matching TRBD2 (6 bases). Per the germline V gene, CDR1 is SGHRS and CDR2 is YFSETQ. V was shortened by 2 bases and J by 4 bases, with 13 bases between the two germline ends. This CDR3 comprises 14 residues. Here the CDR3 reads CASSFGGFDYEQYF. The CDR3 nucleotides are TGCGCCAGCAGCTTCGGGGGATTTGATTACGAGCAGTACTTC.

The sample holds a few counts of this clonotype. J is TRBJ1-1 and V is TRBV5-6, with D unclear. The germline gives CDR1 SGHDT, CDR2 YYEEEE. CDR3 size: 14 residues. Between the trimmed V and J ends, which lost 4 bases and 10 bases, there was a span of 20 bases. CDR3 sequence (DNA): TGTGCCAGCAGCCCCCGATGGCAGGCCAATGGAGCTTTCTTT. Amino acids: CASSPRWQANGAFF.

This clonotype was recorded a few times. The chain recombines TRBV10-2 with TRBJ2-2; TRBD1 might be the D (5 bases). The CDR3 consists of 14 residues. The germline gives CDR1 WSHSY, CDR2 SAAADI. V was clipped by 2 bases and J by 6 bases, with 10 bases between them. CDR3 sequence reads: CASSEQGPPGELFF. Written as DNA, the CDR3 is TGCGCCAGCAGTGAGCAGGGTCCCCCCGGGGAGCTGTTTTTT.

There are many counts of this clonotype. For the CDR3, the DNA is TGTGCCAGCAGTAGCTGGTCTACCTACGAGCAGTACTTC. Its protein product is CASSSWSTYEQYF. The V gene is TRBV6-5, the J gene TRBJ2-7; D unresolved. The CDR3 loop spans 13 amino acids. Per germline, CDR1 MNHEY and CDR2 SVGAGI. Trimming took 5 bases from V and 2 from J, leaving 10 bases between them.

This clonotype has a handful of counts. The J gene is TRBJ1-6, the V gene TRBV28; unclear D gene. This CDR3 comprises 14 residues. The germline gives CDR1 MDHEN, CDR2 SYDVKM. Between the trimmed V and J ends, which lost 3 bases and 7 bases, there was a span of 10 bases. In DNA, the CDR3 is TGTGCCAGCAGTTTCGGGCCCACAAATTCACCCCTCCACTTT. The encoded protein is CASSFGPTNSPLHF.

This clonotype was seen only a few times. The chain couples TRBV7-9 to TRBJ2-3, with 8 bases fitting TRBD1. The CDR3 extends over 15 amino acids. J was trimmed by 4 bases and V by 5 bases; bases with no gene match: 8. Germline assignment: CDR1 SEHNR and CDR2 FQNEAQ (reference sequence). Written as DNA, the CDR3 is TGTGCCAGCAGCAGACAGGGGCCTATCGCAGATACGCAGTATTTT. As protein: CASSRQGPIADTQYF. Full variable domain (outside the CDR3, taken from reference TRBV7-9 and TRBJ2-3): DTGVSQNPRHKITKRGQNVTFRCDPISEHNRLYWYRQTLGQGPEFLTYFQNEAQLEKSRLLSDRFSAERPKGSFSTLEIQRTEQGDSAMYLCASSRQGPIADTQYFGPGTRLTVL.

This clonotype was seen at least ten times. This chain connects TRBV11-2 to TRBJ1-1; D is possibly TRBD1 (5 bases). CDR3 size: 16 residues. The germline CDR1 and CDR2 sequences are SGHAT and FQNNGV. V dropped 5 bases and J dropped 1 base, with 17 bases sitting between them. CDR3 amino acids: CASSIGRGLTNTEAFF. CDR3 nucleotide sequence: TGTGCCAGCAGCATCGGGAGGGGCCTTACGAACACTGAAGCTTTCTTT. Drawing the rest from reference TRBV11-2 and TRBJ1-1, the complete variable domain is EAGVAQSPRYKIIEKRQSVAFWCNPISGHATLYWYQQILGQGPKLLIQFQNNGVVDDSQLPKDRFSAERLKGVDSTLKIQPAKLEDSAVYLCASSIGRGLTNTEAFFGQGTRLTVV.

The chain couples TRBV27 to TRBJ2-1; 11 nucleotides match TRBD2. The trim removed 5 bases at V and 8 bases at J, leaving 8 bases unmatched. Germline lookup yields CDR1 MNHEY and CDR2 SMNVEV (reference sequence). The CDR3 has 15 residues. This CDR3 is CASSPSGLAGYEQFF. CDR3 DNA sequence: TGTGCCAGCAGTCCCTCCGGACTAGCGGGTTATGAGCAGTTCTTC.

This sequence joins TRBV4-3 and TRBJ2-5; the D gene is possibly TRBD2 (6 bases). The V gene lost 3 bases and the J gene lost 4 bases, with 12 bases spanning the gap. This CDR3 is built from 14 residues. Germline CDR1 reads LGHNA; CDR2 reads YSLEER. CDR3 coding DNA: TGCGCCAGCAGCCAGAGTCTCGGGGGAGAGACCCAGTACTTC. Translation: CASSQSLGGETQYF.

The chain has TRBV29-1 and TRBJ2-2; the D is unclear. Germline V gene sequence: CDR1 SQVTM, CDR2 ANQGSEA. The V gene lost 1 base and the J gene lost 2 bases, with 5 bases spanning the gap. CDR3 length: 13 residues. Here the CDR3 reads CSVEGPNTGELFF. The CDR3, as DNA: TGCAGCGTTGAAGGTCCTAACACCGGGGAGCTGTTTTTT.

This clonotype was seen at least ten times. The rearrangement uses TRBV7-2 and TRBJ2-7; D remains unclear. The V and J ends lost 5 bases and 7 bases respectively, with 15 bases between them. Looked up from germline, CDR1 is SGHTA and CDR2 is FQGNSA. This CDR3 is built from 13 residues. The CDR3 nucleotides read TGTGCCAGCAGCATCGACTTGAAGGGAGAGCAGTACTTC. Translation: CASSIDLKGEQYF.

This clonotype has more than one count but fewer than ten. The chain couples TRBV3-1 to TRBJ2-7; D remains ambiguous. The CDR3 spans 12 residues. Germline CDR1 is LGHDT and CDR2 is YNNKEL (reference sequence). Trimming removed 3 bases at V and 6 bases at J, with 9 bases between. The CDR3, as DNA: TGTGCCAGCAGCCAGACCCCCGGCGAGCAGTACTTC. Protein sequence: CASSQTPGEQYF.

This chain uses TRBV27 with TRBJ2-7, with D perhaps matching TRBD2 (5 bases). The CDR3 extends over 14 amino acids. Germline V lookup: CDR1 MNHEY, CDR2 SMNVEV (reference sequence). The ends were cut back, 7 bases at V and 4 bases at J, with 17 bases in the middle. DNA of the CDR3: TGTGCCAGCAAATCAGGCCGACTAAGTTACGAGCAGTACTTC. Its translation is CASKSGRLSYEQYF.

This clonotype was counted ten times or more. This chain joins TRBV7-9 and TRBJ2-1; a weak D match, TRBD2 (6 bases). Germline V gene sequence: CDR1 SEHNR, CDR2 FQNEAQ (reference sequence). The germline V and J ends were trimmed by 5 bases and 8 bases, with 19 bases remaining between them. This CDR3 region has 15 residues. CDR3 region: CASSPEGRSGDEQFF. The CDR3 region has the DNA TGTGCCAGCAGCCCAGAAGGGAGGTCAGGCGATGAGCAGTTCTTC.